This TCR beta chain was identified in a study of blood T cell repertoires in COVID-19. Turning to the study itself: The United States, Italy and Spain provided the acute and convalescent COVID-19 samples. T cells, B-cell-depleted T cells, or PBMCs provided the cDNA or gDNA that served as material.

Comment on this clone: The same CDR3 is also encoded by other DNA sequences in this sample.

The CDR3 covers 13 residues. V gave up 0 bases and J gave up 3 bases, with 6 bases separating them. Germline CDR1 is LGHDT and CDR2 is YNNKEL (reference sequence). Cohort allocation depended upon clinical history that participants reported. Data came from immunoSEQ multiplex PCR; TCRdb stores just in-frame clones and leaves some out. The sample lists 200,000 to 300,000 clones; roughly 86% were seen once. The clonotype was recovered from a woman younger than 45 with acute COVID-19. The chain employs TRBV3-1 (or the pseudogene TRBV3-2) and TRBJ2-7, with a weak D call TRBD2 (6 bases). The sequencing sample was made of PBMCs or T cells enriched from blood (not recorded which). The CDR3 coding sequence is TGTGCCAGCAGCCAAGAGGGGGGCTACGAGCAGTACTTC. Translated, it gives CASSQEGGYEQYF.